This TCR beta chain was found in a study of OX40 agonist ivuxolimab in advanced cancers. Study details: Eligibility rules accepted prior anti-PD-1, anti-PD-L1 or anti-CTLA-4 therapy, and around 38% had some. Findings of the study overall: CD4+ and CD8+ blood T cells expanded clonally by week 6 at 0.1 to 3.0 mg/kg. People who partly responded at 0.1-3.0 mg/kg had some of the least clonal expansion seen.

The CDR3 extends over 17 amino acids. Unmatched junction bases numbered 7, after V lost 2 bases and J lost 1 base. From germline, CDR1 is SGHTA and CDR2 FQGTGA. To note about this clone: Its antigen is undetermined.

Sequencing was performed with immunoSEQ multiplex PCR; in TCRdb, only in-frame clones are kept and a portion is missing. The sample includes approximately 59,000 clones, roughly nine tenths of them seen just once. V gene TRBV7-3 combines with J gene TRBJ2-3; 9 nucleotides agree with TRBD2. Material: CD4+ or CD8+ T cells sorted from blood, obtained in a trial of the OX40 agonist ivuxolimab. This receptor was identified in an adult with an advanced solid tumor such as melanoma, head and neck, liver or kidney cancer. CDR3 DNA sequence: TGTGCCAGCAGCTTACCAGCGGGAGGAATGGGCACAGATACGCAGTATTTT. Translation: CASSLPAGGMGTDTQYF. Looking up the rest from reference TRBV7-3 and TRBJ2-3 gives the full variable domain: GAGVSQTPSNKVTEKGKYVELRCDPISGHTALYWYRQSLGQGPEFLIYFQGTGAADDSGLPNDRFFAVRPEGSVSTLKIQRTERGDSAVYLCASSLPAGGMGTDTQYFGPGTRLTVL.